Below, 7 T cell receptor beta chains from the same sample are listed, as sequenced in a study of shared clonotypes between healthy human individuals. The assay was immunoSEQ multiplex PCR, and TCRdb's table has in-frame clones only and misses some. This repertoire shows more than 2 million clones, over 85% found once; its top ten account for around 0.13%. Sequenced: naive CD4+ T cells sorted from blood. Subset in this sample: CD45RA+ positively selected. The receptors here all came from a man between 18 and 29 years old in good health.

V and J are TRBV5-6 and TRBJ2-7; 10 positions agree with TRBD1. The CDR3 is 14 amino acids. V lost 5 bases and J lost 6; bases outside the gene matches: 8. CDR1 SGHDT and CDR2 YYEEEE come from the germline V gene. The CDR3 region has the DNA TGTGCCAGCAGAAAAACCGGGACAGGGGCCGAGCAGTACTTC. Protein product: CASRKTGTGAEQYF.

The chain couples TRBV2 to TRBJ2-2; D remains unclear. The germline V gene has CDR1 SNHLY and CDR2 FYNNEI. Deletions cut 8 bases from V and 1 base from J, with 11 bases between. The CDR3 is 14 residues long. CDR3 in amino acids: CASQAIRNTGELFF. For the CDR3, the DNA is TGTGCCAGCCAAGCGATCAGGAACACCGGGGAGCTGTTTTTT.

The V and J genes are TRBV10-3 and TRBJ1-2, with 7 bases that match TRBD1. Germline trimming cut 7 bases from V and 8 bases from J; bases unmatched to any gene: 16. This CDR3 has 15 residues. Germline V gene data show CDR1 as ENHRY and CDR2 as SYGVKD. CDR3: CAINTGTVPAGGYTF. The CDR3 DNA is TGTGCCATCAATACCGGGACAGTGCCTGCTGGAGGCTACACCTTC.

The V gene is TRBV5-1, the J gene TRBJ1-2, with D unresolved. V was pared by 5 bases and J by 4 bases, with 15 bases between. The CDR3 loop spans 14 amino acids. The germline CDR1 and CDR2 sequences are SGHRS and YFSETQ. The CDR3: CASRADTTVYGYTF. As DNA, the CDR3 is TGCGCCAGCAGGGCAGACACCACTGTCTATGGCTACACCTTC.

The gene calls are TRBV6-6 and TRBJ1-4; D is ambiguous. The CDR3 runs to 11 residues. Germline loops: CDR1 MNHNY, CDR2 SVGAGI (reference sequence). Trimming removed 7 bases from V and 4 bases from J, with 4 bases in between. The CDR3 loop reads CASTNNEKLFF. The CDR3 DNA follows: TGTGCCAGCACTAATAATGAAAAACTGTTTTTT.

This clone was seen a single time. The chain is built from TRBV5-4 and TRBJ2-4; 11 nucleotides agree with TRBD1. The CDR3 runs to 17 residues. Trimming removed 5 bases from V and 3 bases from J; junction bases left unmatched: 10. The germline V gene has CDR1 SGHNT and CDR2 YYREEE (reference sequence). The CDR3 region is CASSSGTGGLVKNIQYF. The CDR3, as DNA: TGTGCCAGCAGTTCCGGGACAGGGGGTTTAGTCAAAAACATTCAGTACTTC.

This clone appeared a single time. J is TRBJ2-1 and V is TRBV2, with D possibly TRBD1 on 6 matching bases. This CDR3 spans 12 amino acids. The V gene's germline CDR1 is SNHLY and CDR2 FYNNEI. Trimming took off 8 bases at V and 7 bases at J, with 12 bases between the two ends. In DNA form, the CDR3 reads TGTGCCAGCCGAAGGACAGAGAATGAGCAGTTCTTC. Its protein is CASRRTENEQFF.